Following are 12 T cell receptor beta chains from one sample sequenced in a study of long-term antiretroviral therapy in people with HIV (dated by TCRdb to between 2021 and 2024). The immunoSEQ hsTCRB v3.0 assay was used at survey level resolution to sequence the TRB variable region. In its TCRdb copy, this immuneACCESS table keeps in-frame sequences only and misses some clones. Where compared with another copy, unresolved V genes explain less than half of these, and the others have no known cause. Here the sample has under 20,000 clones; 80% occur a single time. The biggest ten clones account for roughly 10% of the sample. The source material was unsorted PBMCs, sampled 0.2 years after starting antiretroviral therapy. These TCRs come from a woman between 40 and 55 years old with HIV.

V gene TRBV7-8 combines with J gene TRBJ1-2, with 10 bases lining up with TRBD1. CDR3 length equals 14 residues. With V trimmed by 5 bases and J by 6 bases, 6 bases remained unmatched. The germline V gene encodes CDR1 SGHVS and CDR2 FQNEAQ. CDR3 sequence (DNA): TGTGCCAGCAGCCGACAGGGGGCTGGTGATGGCTACACCTTC. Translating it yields CASSRQGAGDGYTF. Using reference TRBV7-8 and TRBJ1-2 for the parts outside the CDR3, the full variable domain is GAGVSQSPRYKVAKRGQDVALRCDPISGHVSLFWYQQALGQGPEFLTYFQNEAQLDKSGLPSDRFFAERPEGSVSTLKIQRTQQEDSAVYLCASSRQGAGDGYTFGSGTRLTVV.

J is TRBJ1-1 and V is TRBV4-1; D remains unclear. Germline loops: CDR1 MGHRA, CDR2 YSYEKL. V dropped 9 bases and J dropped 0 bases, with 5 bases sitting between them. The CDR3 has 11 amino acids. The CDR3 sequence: CASSLNTEAFF. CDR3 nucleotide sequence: TGCGCCAGTTCGTTGAACACTGAAGCTTTCTTT.

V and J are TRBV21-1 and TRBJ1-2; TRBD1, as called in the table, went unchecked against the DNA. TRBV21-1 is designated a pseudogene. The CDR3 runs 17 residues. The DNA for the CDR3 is TGTGCCAGCAGCAGAACCGGCAGGGGGAACCTTGAGGGTGGCTACACCTTC. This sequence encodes CASSRTGRGNLEGGYTF.

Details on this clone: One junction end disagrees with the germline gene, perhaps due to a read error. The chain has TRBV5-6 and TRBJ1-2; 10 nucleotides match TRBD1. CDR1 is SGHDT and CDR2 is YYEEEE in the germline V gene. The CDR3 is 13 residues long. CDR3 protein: CASRLDRGYGYTF. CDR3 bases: TGTGCCAGCAGATTGGACAGGGGGTATGGCTACACCTTC.

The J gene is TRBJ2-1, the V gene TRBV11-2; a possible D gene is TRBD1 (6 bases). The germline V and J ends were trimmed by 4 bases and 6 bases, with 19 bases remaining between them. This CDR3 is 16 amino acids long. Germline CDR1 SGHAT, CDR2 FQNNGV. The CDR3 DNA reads TGTGCCAGCAGCTCACCCTGGGGGTGGGACACCAATGAGCAGTTCTTC. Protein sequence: CASSSPWGWDTNEQFF.

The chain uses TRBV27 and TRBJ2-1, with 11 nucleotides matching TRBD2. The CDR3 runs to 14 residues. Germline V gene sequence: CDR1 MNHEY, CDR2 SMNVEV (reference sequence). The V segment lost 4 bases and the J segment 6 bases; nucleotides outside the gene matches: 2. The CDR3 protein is CASSWGLAANEQFF. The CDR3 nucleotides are TGTGCCAGCAGTTGGGGACTAGCGGCCAATGAGCAGTTCTTC.

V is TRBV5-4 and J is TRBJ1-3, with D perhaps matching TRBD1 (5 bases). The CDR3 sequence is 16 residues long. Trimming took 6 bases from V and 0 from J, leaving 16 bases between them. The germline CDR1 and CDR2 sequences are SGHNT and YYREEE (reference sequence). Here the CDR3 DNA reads TGTGCCAGCACCCCCGGGGCGGCGAACTCTGGAAACACCATATATTTT. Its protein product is CASTPGAANSGNTIYF.

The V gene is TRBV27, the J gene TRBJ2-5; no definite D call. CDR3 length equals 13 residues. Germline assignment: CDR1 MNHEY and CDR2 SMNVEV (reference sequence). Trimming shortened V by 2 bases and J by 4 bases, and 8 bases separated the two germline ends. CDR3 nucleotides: TGTGCCAGCAGTTTAAGGTTGGGAGAGACCCAGTACTTC. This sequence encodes CASSLRLGETQYF.

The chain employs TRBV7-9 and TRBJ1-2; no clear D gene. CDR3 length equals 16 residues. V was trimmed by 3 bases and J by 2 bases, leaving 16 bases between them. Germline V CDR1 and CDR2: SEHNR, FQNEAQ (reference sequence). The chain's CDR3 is CASSLSHTLSNYGYTF. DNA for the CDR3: TGTGCCAGCAGCTTGTCCCATACCCTCTCCAACTATGGCTACACCTTC.

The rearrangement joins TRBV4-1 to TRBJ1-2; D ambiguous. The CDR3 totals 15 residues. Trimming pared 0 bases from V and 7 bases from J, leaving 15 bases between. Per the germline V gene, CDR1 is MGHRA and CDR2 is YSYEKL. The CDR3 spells CASSQDPGTVVGYTF. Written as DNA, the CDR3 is TGCGCCAGCAGCCAAGACCCGGGTACGGTCGTTGGCTACACCTTC.

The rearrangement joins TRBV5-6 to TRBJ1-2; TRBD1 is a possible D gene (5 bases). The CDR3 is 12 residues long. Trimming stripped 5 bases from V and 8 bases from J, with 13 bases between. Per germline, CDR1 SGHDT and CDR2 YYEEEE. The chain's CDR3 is CASRGRGGGYTF. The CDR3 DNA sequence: TGTGCCAGCAGAGGTAGGGGAGGGGGCTACACCTTC.

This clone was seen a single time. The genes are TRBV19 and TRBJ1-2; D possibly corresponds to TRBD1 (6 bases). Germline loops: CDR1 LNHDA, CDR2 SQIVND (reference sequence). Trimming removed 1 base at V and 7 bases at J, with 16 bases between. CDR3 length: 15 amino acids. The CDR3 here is CASSIVWGGAFGYTF. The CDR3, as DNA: TGTGCCAGTAGTATAGTGTGGGGGGGCGCATTTGGCTACACCTTC.